These 10 T cell receptor beta chains came from one sample sequenced in a study of cytomegalovirus exposure and HLA in healthy donors. Vbeta (60) and Jbeta (13) primers were used in the PCR. The data were produced by immunoSEQ multiplex PCR, yet TCRdb's version contains in-frame clones alone and is incomplete. The sample includes about 180,000 clones, 82% seen only once; the top ten take 1.5%. The sequencing sample was made of PBMCs. These receptors came from a man in his forties in good health and CMV-seronegative.

J is TRBJ1-2 and V is TRBV19; TRBD1 matches 7 bases. V dropped 7 bases and J dropped 2; count of bases not matched to a gene: 10. Germline V gene lookup returns CDR1 LNHDA and CDR2 SQIVND (reference sequence). This CDR3 has 15 residues. The CDR3 sequence: CASTVTGRANYGYTF. DNA for the CDR3: TGTGCCAGTACAGTGACAGGGCGGGCGAACTATGGCTACACCTTC.

The V and J genes are TRBV6-6 and TRBJ1-1; D remains ambiguous. Trimming removed 8 bases from V and 10 bases from J, with 17 bases in between. Germline V gene data show CDR1 as MNHNY and CDR2 as SVGAGI (reference sequence). The CDR3 is 12 residues long. CDR3 in amino acids: CASLESDRIAFF. The CDR3 DNA reads TGTGCCAGCCTCGAGAGCGATCGTATAGCTTTCTTT.

The V gene is TRBV28, the J gene TRBJ2-2; TRBD1 matches at 9 bases. This CDR3 comprises 14 residues. Germline V gene sequence: CDR1 MDHEN, CDR2 SYDVKM. V lost 6 bases and J lost 5; bases outside the gene matches: 4. The CDR3 DNA reads TGTGCCAGCAGGGGGACAGGGCGGACCGGGGAGCTGTTTTTT. Translating it yields CASRGTGRTGELFF.

The chain links TRBV5-6 to TRBJ2-7, with D perhaps matching TRBD2 (5 bases). V gave up 4 bases and J gave up 5 bases, with 13 bases separating them. Germline V CDR1 and CDR2: SGHDT, YYEEEE. This CDR3 is built from 13 residues. The DNA of the CDR3 is TGTGCCAGCAGCCCCGATACTAGAAACGAGCAGTACTTC. Protein sequence: CASSPDTRNEQYF.

The chain combines TRBV6-5 with TRBJ1-5, with 8 bases lining up with TRBD1. After removal of 5 bases from V and 4 bases from J, the junction contained 4 bases not matched to a gene. Germline V gene lookup returns CDR1 MNHEY and CDR2 SVGAGI. The CDR3 totals 14 residues. In DNA, the CDR3 is TGTGCCAGCAGTCCCACAGGGGGTAATCAGCCCCAGCATTTT. It translates to CASSPTGGNQPQHF.

This chain joins TRBV30 and TRBJ1-1; D call uncertain. V was pared by 2 bases and J by 3 bases, with 16 bases between. This CDR3 has 15 residues. The germline V gene has CDR1 GTSNPN and CDR2 SVGIG (reference sequence). CDR3 region: CAWSLPPAGYTEAFF. CDR3 sequence (DNA): TGTGCCTGGAGTCTACCCCCGGCCGGGTACACTGAAGCTTTCTTT.

The chain carries TRBV4-1 and TRBJ2-7; no definite D call. This CDR3 has 13 residues. Trimming took 0 bases from V and 7 from J, leaving 10 bases between them. Germline CDR1 MGHRA, CDR2 YSYEKL. CDR3 protein: CASSQEGIREQYF. CDR3 bases: TGCGCCAGCAGCCAAGAAGGCATCAGGGAGCAGTACTTC.

The genes are TRBV5-1 and TRBJ2-7, with D possibly being TRBD1 (6 bases). V lost 4 bases, J lost 5 bases, and 16 bases lay in between. The CDR3 is made up of 14 amino acids. Germline-derived CDR1 and CDR2 are SGHRS and YFSETQ. The CDR3 nucleotides are TGCGCCAGCAGCGAGACAGGAGCCCCCGACGAGCAGTACTTC. Protein: CASSETGAPDEQYF.

This chain joins TRBV28 and TRBJ2-3, with 13 positions matching TRBD2. Trimming cost V 4 bases and J 4 bases; bases outside gene matches: 2. Germline V gene lookup returns CDR1 MDHEN and CDR2 SYDVKM. This CDR3 is 15 amino acids long. CDR3 in amino acids: CASSWTSGGSDTQYF. CDR3 DNA: TGTGCCAGCAGTTGGACTAGCGGGGGCTCAGATACGCAGTATTTT.

The chain carries TRBV15 and TRBJ1-4, with unresolved D. Germline values: CDR1 LNHNV, CDR2 YYDKDF (reference sequence). The V end lost 0 bases, the J end lost 2 bases, and 7 bases lay between the germline ends. The CDR3 has 15 amino acids. The CDR3 here is CATSRDTETNEKLFF. The CDR3 region has the DNA TGTGCCACCAGCAGAGATACCGAGACTAATGAAAAACTGTTTTTT. Using reference TRBV15 and TRBJ1-4 for the parts outside the CDR3, the full variable domain is DAMVIQNPRYQVTQFGKPVTLSCSQTLNHNVMYWYQQKSSQAPKLLFHYYDKDFNNEADTPDNFQSRRPNTSFCFLDIRSPGLGDTAMYLCATSRDTETNEKLFFGSGTQLSVL.